This entry lists 29 T cell receptor beta chains sequenced from one sample in a study of CD8+ T cells in alopecia areata. Specified treatment: oral pan-JAK inhibitor, 5-10 mg twice daily. The authors extracted RNA and reverse transcribed it into cDNA as the sequencing template. TCRdb's copy holds only in-frame clones and misses some; the assay was immunoSEQ multiplex PCR. The sample yields some 88,000 clones, around 47% seen once. Here the sequenced sample was CD8+ T cells sorted from blood, taken at week 24, from a patient treated with tofacitinib. Receptors originate from a human donor with alopecia areata.

The V gene is TRBV6-4, the J gene TRBJ2-4; maybe TRBD2 (5 bases). Trimming took 8 bases from V and 5 from J, leaving 13 bases between them. From germline, CDR1 is MRHNA and CDR2 SNTAGT. This CDR3 comprises 13 residues. The chain's CDR3 is CASGLGGQNIQYF. The CDR3 DNA reads TGTGCCAGCGGCCTGGGCGGGCAAAACATTCAGTACTTC.

The chain carries TRBV9 and TRBJ2-1, with D uncertain. This CDR3 has 13 residues. V was pared by 4 bases and J by 3 bases, with 8 bases between. The germline CDR1 and CDR2 sequences are SGDLS and YYNGEE. The CDR3 coding sequence is TGTGCCAGCAGCAGCGAGATCTACAATGAGCAGTTCTTC. Translation: CASSSEIYNEQFF.

This clone occurred a few times. V and J are TRBV7-9 and TRBJ2-2; 8 nucleotides align to TRBD2. CDR1 and CDR2 (germline): SEHNR, FQNEAQ (reference sequence). This CDR3 contains 13 residues. CDR3 amino acids: CAELAEPTGELFF. The CDR3 DNA is TGTGCGGAACTAGCGGAACCCACCGGGGAGCTGTTTTTT.

This clone was counted between two and nine times. CDR3 bases: TGTGCCAGCAGCTTAGTGTCTGGGGGAGGAGGCGAGCAGTACTTC. It specifies CASSLVSGGGGEQYF. The chain links TRBV7-9 to TRBJ2-7, with D tentatively TRBD2 (6 bases). The germline gives CDR1 SEHNR, CDR2 FQNEAQ (reference sequence). This CDR3 is built from 15 residues. V was pared by 1 base and J by 6 bases, with 16 bases between. Complete variable domain (other parts from reference TRBV7-9 and TRBJ2-7): DTGVSQNPRHKITKRGQNVTFRCDPISEHNRLYWYRQTLGQGPEFLTYFQNEAQLEKSRLLSDRFSAERPKGSFSTLEIQRTEQGDSAMYLCASSLVSGGGGEQYFGPGTRLTVT.

This clone was detected only a few times. The chain carries TRBV7-2 and TRBJ2-1, with D maybe TRBD2 (6 bases). This CDR3 is built from 15 residues. V gave up 5 bases and J gave up 5 bases, with 16 bases separating them. CDR1 and CDR2 (germline): SGHTA, FQGNSA. CDR3 residues: CASSLGGGPNNEQFF. Written as DNA, the CDR3 is TGTGCCAGCAGCCTGGGAGGAGGGCCGAACAATGAGCAGTTCTTC.

The CDR3 protein is CASSYSGRTYEQYF. CDR3 nucleotide sequence: TGTGCCAGCAGCTACTCGGGGCGGACCTACGAGCAGTACTTC. V is TRBV2 and J is TRBJ2-7; TRBD1 or TRBD2 may be the D gene (5 bases each). Germline CDR1 and CDR2: SNHLY and FYNNEI. The CDR3 runs 14 residues. The germline V and J ends were trimmed by 6 bases and 2 bases, with 14 bases remaining between them. The variable domain in full, with the rest retrieved from reference TRBV2 and TRBJ2-7, is EPEVTQTPSHQVTQMGQEVILRCVPISNHLYFYWYRQILGQKVEFLVSFYNNEISEKSEIFDDQFSVERPDGSNFTLKIRSTKLEDSAMYFCASSYSGRTYEQYFGPGTRLTVT.

CDR3 coding DNA: TGTGCCAGCAGCCCGGCAGGGGTGACTGAAGCTTTCTTT. This codes for CASSPAGVTEAFF. The chain recombines TRBV9 with TRBJ1-1, with D possibly matching TRBD1 (6 bases). V lost 4 bases, J lost 5 bases, and 12 bases lay in between. This CDR3 has 13 amino acids. Germline V gene data show CDR1 as SGDLS and CDR2 as YYNGEE.

The V call is TRBV19, the J call TRBJ2-5, with TRBD2 identical over 7 bases. The CDR3 is 17 amino acids. Germline assignment: CDR1 LNHDA and CDR2 SQIVND (reference sequence). V lost 6 bases and J lost 4; bases outside the gene matches: 17. The CDR3 region is CASRSVEAGVRRETQYF. The CDR3, as DNA: TGTGCCAGTAGGTCGGTTGAGGCGGGAGTACGTCGAGAGACCCAGTACTTC. Based on the CDR3 plus reference TRBV19 and TRBJ2-5, the full variable domain is DGGITQSPKYLFRKEGQNVTLSCEQNLNHDAMYWYRQDPGQGLRLIYYSQIVNDFQKGDIAEGYSVSREKKESFPLTVTSAQKNPTAFYLCASRSVEAGVRRETQYFGPGTRLLVL.

This clone was seen only a few times. The J gene is TRBJ2-7, the V gene TRBV9, with 9 bases fitting TRBD2. From germline, CDR1 is SGDLS and CDR2 YYNGEE. The CDR3 extends over 15 amino acids. The trim removed 3 bases at V and 5 bases at J, leaving 9 bases unmatched. CDR3 residues: CASSAGSGGPDEQYF. The CDR3, as DNA: TGTGCCAGCAGCGCAGGGAGCGGGGGGCCCGACGAGCAGTACTTC.

The V and J genes are TRBV27 and TRBJ2-7; unclear D gene. This CDR3 comprises 13 residues. The germline V gene has CDR1 MNHEY and CDR2 SMNVEV (reference sequence). The V end lost 2 bases, the J end lost 1 base, and 6 bases lay between the germline ends. The CDR3 DNA reads TGTGCCAGCAGTTTAGGCAATTCCTACGAGCAGTACTTC. Translating it yields CASSLGNSYEQYF.

This clone was counted between two and nine times. V gene TRBV4-1 combines with J gene TRBJ2-2; D ambiguous. The V end lost 1 base, the J end lost 6 bases, and 6 bases lay between the germline ends. Germline CDR1 MGHRA, CDR2 YSYEKL. The CDR3 covers 13 residues. The CDR3 DNA sequence: TGCGCCAGCAGCCAAGGGGGTTCCGGGGAGCTGTTTTTT. Protein sequence: CASSQGGSGELFF.

This clone was picked up a small number of times. The CDR3 DNA reads TGTGCCAGCTCACTTGTCCGGACTAGCGGCACCGGGGAGCTGTTTTTT. It encodes CASSLVRTSGTGELFF. The J gene is TRBJ2-2, the V gene TRBV18; TRBD2 matches 10 bases. This CDR3 is built from 16 residues. J was trimmed by 4 bases and V by 4 bases; bases with no gene match: 6. CDR1 is KGHSH and CDR2 is LQKENI in the germline V gene.

The CDR3 spells CASIPRGNTEAFF. CDR3 nucleotides: TGTGCCAGCATCCCCAGAGGGAACACTGAAGCTTTCTTT. The chain links TRBV6-5 to TRBJ1-1, with no clear D. This CDR3 is 13 amino acids long. V lost 7 bases and J lost 1, with 10 bases in between. Per germline, CDR1 MNHEY and CDR2 SVGAGI.

This chain links TRBV5-1 with TRBJ2-7; D possibly corresponds to TRBD1 (5 bases). CDR1 is SGHRS, CDR2 YFSETQ, per germline. V dropped 4 bases and J dropped 6 bases, with 14 bases sitting between them. The CDR3 length is 13 residues. The CDR3 DNA reads TGCGCCAGCAGCCCCGCAGTGGGGCTCGAGCAGTACTTC. This translates into CASSPAVGLEQYF.

This clone was observed once. The chain has TRBV7-6 and TRBJ1-1; tentative D call: TRBD1 (5 bases). Germline values: CDR1 SGHVS, CDR2 FNYEAQ. V was shortened by 7 bases and J by 7 bases, with 16 bases between the two germline ends. The CDR3 covers 13 residues. The CDR3 DNA sequence: TGTGCCAGCAAAAATACGGGGGATGGTGAAGCTTTCTTT. This sequence encodes CASKNTGDGEAFF.

This clone was observed a handful of times. The chain couples TRBV30 to TRBJ2-7; D gene ambiguous. V dropped 0 bases and J dropped 3 bases, with 9 bases sitting between them. The germline CDR1 and CDR2 sequences are GTSNPN and SVGIG (reference sequence). CDR3 length: 13 amino acids. Here the CDR3 reads CAWSVGGGYEQYF. The CDR3 region has the DNA TGTGCCTGGAGTGTCGGCGGCGGCTACGAGCAGTACTTC. The full variable domain, with the rest looked up from reference TRBV30 and TRBJ2-7, is SQTIHQWPATLVQPVGSPLSLECTVEGTSNPNLYWYRQAAGRGLQLLFYSVGIGQISSEVPQNLSASRPQDRQFILSSKKLLLSDSGFYLCAWSVGGGYEQYFGPGTRLTVT.

The chain recombines TRBV29-1 with TRBJ2-1, with TRBD1 matching 9 bases. V shed 4 bases, J shed 7 bases, and the junction held 14 bases outside the gene matches. Germline assignment: CDR1 SQVTM and CDR2 ANQGSEA. This CDR3 contains 16 residues. The CDR3 sequence: CSVGPEGQGLENEQFF. The CDR3, as DNA: TGCAGCGTTGGGCCGGAAGGACAGGGGTTGGAAAATGAGCAGTTCTTC.

This sequence joins TRBV4-1 and TRBJ2-7; 9 positions agree with TRBD2. V shed 3 bases and J 2 bases; nucleotides not matched to a gene: 8. Germline loops: CDR1 MGHRA, CDR2 YSYEKL. The CDR3 totals 16 residues. CDR3 region: CASSQSSGSFAYEQYF. The CDR3 DNA reads TGCGCCAGCAGCCAGAGTAGCGGGAGTTTCGCCTACGAGCAGTACTTC.

The chain couples TRBV27 to TRBJ1-5; D gene unclear. The length of the CDR3 is 14 residues. In germline, CDR1 is MNHEY, CDR2 SMNVEV (reference sequence). V was trimmed by 3 bases and J by 5 bases, leaving 11 bases between them. In nucleotides, the CDR3 is TGTGCCAGCAGTTTTAGGGATTCGGATCAGCCCCAGCATTTT. Its protein product is CASSFRDSDQPQHF.

Points on this clone: Germline and junction disagree at one end, which may indicate a read error. CDR3 DNA: TGTGCCACCAGCCACAGCTCCTACAATGAGCAGTTCTTC. Its translation is CATSHSSYNEQFF. The J gene is TRBJ2-1, the V gene TRBV7-2, with D unresolved. CDR3 size: 13 residues. Germline V lookup: CDR1 SGHTA, CDR2 FQGNSA.

J is TRBJ1-2 and V is TRBV27; D ambiguous. Per germline, CDR1 MNHEY and CDR2 SMNVEV (reference sequence). CDR3 size: 13 residues. V was pared by 3 bases and J by 4 bases, with 9 bases between. CDR3 in amino acids: CASSFGAFYGYTF. Written as DNA, the CDR3 is TGTGCCAGCAGTTTTGGTGCTTTCTATGGCTACACCTTC.

The chain has TRBV6-1 and TRBJ2-1; TRBD2 matches at 9 bases. Germline trimming cut 2 bases from V and 2 bases from J; bases unmatched to any gene: 7. The CDR3 sequence is 17 residues long. CDR1 is MNHNS and CDR2 is SASEGT in the germline V gene. The CDR3 protein is CASSERLAGTTYNEQFF. The CDR3 coding sequence is TGTGCCAGCAGTGAAAGGCTAGCGGGAACAACCTACAATGAGCAGTTCTTC.

This clone showed up just a few times. This chain links TRBV28 with TRBJ2-7; 7 bases are a match to TRBD1. From germline, CDR1 is MDHEN and CDR2 SYDVKM. The CDR3 runs to 15 residues. The V and J ends lost 7 bases and 2 bases, in that order; junction bases with no gene match: 11. DNA of the CDR3: TGTGCCAGCAATATTATGGGGGACAGCCCCTACGAGCAGTACTTC. It translates to CASNIMGDSPYEQYF.

In this sample, this clone turned up a few times. The chain combines TRBV30 with TRBJ1-2, with D maybe TRBD1 (6 bases). This CDR3 contains 12 residues. Germline lookup yields CDR1 GTSNPN and CDR2 SVGIG (reference sequence). Trimming cost V 7 bases and J 5 bases, with 14 bases left between them. CDR3: CALRGGEYGYTF. The CDR3 DNA is TGTGCCTTGCGGGGGGGCGAATATGGCTACACCTTC.

This chain links TRBV18 with TRBJ2-7; a weak D match, TRBD1 (6 bases). V was clipped by 2 bases and J by 2 bases, with 7 bases between them. The CDR3 consists of 13 residues. Germline V gives CDR1 KGHSH, CDR2 LQKENI. CDR3 sequence reads: CASSPEGAYEQYF. Here the CDR3 DNA reads TGTGCCAGCTCACCAGAGGGGGCCTACGAGCAGTACTTC.

V usage is TRBV10-3 and J usage is TRBJ1-2; a possible D gene is TRBD1 (6 bases). This CDR3 is built from 12 residues. In germline, CDR1 is ENHRY, CDR2 SYGVKD. V shed 7 bases and J shed 6 bases, with 12 bases lying between them. Here the CDR3 DNA reads TGTGCCATCAACGACAGGTCTAATGGCTACACCTTC. Translated, it gives CAINDRSNGYTF.

The gene calls are TRBV27 and TRBJ2-1; D is possibly TRBD2 (5 bases). Trimming removed 5 bases from V and 12 bases from J, with 17 bases in between. CDR1 and CDR2 from the germline V gene are MNHEY and SMNVEV (reference sequence). The CDR3 loop spans 13 amino acids. The CDR3 spells CASSPYRGVWQFF. CDR3 sequence (DNA): TGTGCCAGCAGTCCATATCGGGGAGTTTGGCAGTTCTTC.

This clone was counted only a few times. This rearrangement joins TRBV19 to TRBJ2-4; 7 bases match TRBD1. Germline trimming cut 10 bases from V and 5 bases from J; bases unmatched to any gene: 8. CDR3 length: 13 residues. Germline loops: CDR1 LNHDA, CDR2 SQIVND (reference sequence). The CDR3 is CATLQGVQNIQYF. In DNA, the CDR3 is TGTGCCACCCTCCAGGGGGTACAAAACATTCAGTACTTC.

V is TRBV25-1 and J is TRBJ2-7, with 11 bases fitting TRBD2. The germline gives CDR1 MGHDK, CDR2 SYGVNS. The V and J ends lost 1 base and 8 bases, in that order; junction bases with no gene match: 7. This CDR3 contains 15 residues. The CDR3 loop is CASSEFVAGGWKQYF. DNA for the CDR3: TGTGCCAGCAGTGAATTTGTAGCGGGAGGGTGGAAGCAGTACTTC.